A single sample is the source of the 28 T cell receptor beta chains below, sequenced in a study of patients and donors after allogeneic stem cell transplantation. In TCRdb, the RT-PCR reads were re-called with MiXCR into one record per CDR3 protein. Here the sample spans 7,000 to 9,000 distinct CDR3 sequences, roughly 10% being singletons. Material: blood, either unsorted or a sorted T cell fraction (not recorded which). These TCRs come from a human donor who was either an allogeneic HSCT recipient or a stem cell or donor lymphocyte infusion donor (not recorded which). It is not recorded whose cells these are; they may come from a transplant donor.

CDR3 bases: TGCAGTGCCACAAGACCCCCGTGGACAGGGCAAGAGACCCAGTACTTC. This gives the protein CSATRPPWTGQETQYF. This sequence joins TRBV20-1 and TRBJ2-5; 8 bases are a match to TRBD1. Germline CDR1 reads DFQATT; CDR2 reads SNEGSKA (reference sequence). The CDR3 is made up of 16 amino acids. The junction had 14 bases not matched to a gene; V was cut back by 6 bases and J by 2 bases.

This clonotype appeared many times. The chain recombines TRBV5-6 with TRBJ1-1, with 7 positions matching TRBD1. The CDR3 has 18 amino acids. The germline V gene has CDR1 SGHDT and CDR2 YYEEEE. J lost 0 bases, V lost 0 bases, and 11 bases had no gene match. CDR3 DNA: TGTGCCAGCAGCTTGGACAGGGGAGAACTTTTTTTGAACACTGAAGCTTTCTTT. Protein: CASSLDRGELFLNTEAFF.

The chain has TRBV10-1 and TRBJ2-4, with D perhaps being TRBD1 or TRBD2 (6 bases each). The CDR3 is 14 residues long. From germline, CDR1 is WNHNN and CDR2 SYGVQD (reference sequence). The V end lost 3 bases, the J end lost 4 bases, and 10 bases lay between the germline ends. Here the CDR3 reads CASSEGGPKNIQYF. In nucleotides, the CDR3 is TGCGCCAGCAGTGAAGGGGGGCCTAAAAACATTCAGTACTTC.

This clonotype came up a few times. The rearrangement uses TRBV27 and TRBJ2-3; D gene uncertain. The CDR3 has 14 residues. Germline CDR1 reads MNHEY; CDR2 reads SMNVEV (reference sequence). Trimming shortened V by 7 bases and J by 1 base, and 12 bases separated the two germline ends. The CDR3 DNA is TGTGCCAGCACCTTCCCCCGACGCACAGATACGCAGTATTTT. Protein sequence: CASTFPRRTDTQYF.

This clonotype was seen many times. The V and J genes are TRBV20-1 and TRBJ1-3; D is possibly TRBD1 (6 bases). V shed 6 bases and J shed 3 bases, with 15 bases lying between them. The germline CDR1 and CDR2 sequences are DFQATT and SNEGSKA (reference sequence). This CDR3 contains 14 residues. The CDR3 reads CSAGTGQLGNTIYF. The CDR3 nucleotides read TGCAGTGCGGGGACCGGACAGCTTGGAAACACCATATATTTT.

The V call is TRBV21-1, the J call TRBJ2-3; the D call of TRBD1 is as the table states it, not checked on the DNA. TRBV21-1 is reported as a pseudogene. The CDR3 consists of 13 residues. CDR3 in amino acids: CASSPLDTDTQYF. In DNA, the CDR3 is TGTGCCAGCAGCCCCCTAGACACAGATACGCAGTATTTT.

The table lists this clonotype with a few counts. The chain joins TRBV7-2 to TRBJ1-6, with 9 positions matching TRBD1. Germline trimming cut 5 bases from V and 10 bases from J; bases unmatched to any gene: 6. Per germline, CDR1 SGHTA and CDR2 FQGNSA. The CDR3 spans 14 residues. CDR3: CASSLDRGKSPLHF. CDR3 bases: TGTGCCAGCAGCCTGGACAGGGGAAAATCACCCCTCCACTTT.

This clonotype was recorded at least ten times. The chain recombines TRBV18 with TRBJ1-5; D not resolved. Germline CDR1 KGHSH, CDR2 LQKENI. CDR3 size: 15 residues. Trimming took 1 base from V and 0 from J, leaving 7 bases between them. CDR3 residues: CASSPRVDSNQPQHF. CDR3 bases: TGTGCCAGCTCACCACGGGTAGATAGCAATCAGCCCCAGCATTTT.

The rearrangement links TRBV10-3 to TRBJ1-2, with TRBD1 matching over 9 bases. V gave up 11 bases and J gave up 6 bases; unmatched junction bases: 13. Germline CDR1 is ENHRY and CDR2 is SYGVKD. There are 14 residues in the CDR3. This CDR3 reads CAVRQGVKGDGYTF. CDR3 DNA: TGTGCCGTAAGACAGGGGGTAAAGGGAGATGGCTACACCTTC.

This clonotype was counted ten times or more. V usage is TRBV5-1 and J usage is TRBJ2-5; D remains ambiguous. V dropped 0 bases and J dropped 2 bases, with 8 bases sitting between them. Germline CDR1 and CDR2: SGHRS and YFSETQ. There are 14 residues in the CDR3. In nucleotides, the CDR3 is TGCGCCAGCAGCTTGGATTACAGACAAGAGACCCAGTACTTC. Residues: CASSLDYRQETQYF.

Ten or more counts support this clonotype. The chain carries TRBV4-2 and TRBJ2-1; TRBD2 aligns across 9 bases. This CDR3 contains 15 residues. V lost 8 bases and J lost 9; bases outside the gene matches: 14. CDR1 is LGHNA and CDR2 is YNFKEQ in the germline V gene. The CDR3 DNA is TGTGCCAGCCGGTTCCAGCGGGGGGACGGGACTGAGCAGTTCTTC. Protein product: CASRFQRGDGTEQFF.

This clonotype has just a few counts. The chain has TRBV18 and TRBJ1-1; a possible D gene is TRBD1 (5 bases). V gave up 2 bases and J gave up 3 bases, with 13 bases separating them. Germline V gives CDR1 KGHSH, CDR2 LQKENI. This CDR3 has 15 amino acids. The CDR3 DNA reads TGTGCCAGCTCACCAAGTACAGGTCCCCACACTGAAGCTTTCTTT. It is translated as CASSPSTGPHTEAFF.

There are a few counts of this clonotype. The gene calls are TRBV12-3 or TRBV12-4 and TRBJ2-7; the match to TRBD1 covers 9 bases. J gave up 7 bases and V 5 bases, and 0 bases lay outside the gene matches. This CDR3 is built from 11 residues. The CDR3 nucleotides are TGTGCCAGCAGTGACAGGGGGGAGCAGTACTTC. Protein product: CASSDRGEQYF.

The rearrangement joins TRBV20-1 to TRBJ2-2; D tentatively fits TRBD1 or TRBD2 (5 bases each). V lost 1 base to trimming and J lost 4 bases, with 10 bases between them. There are 14 residues in the CDR3. Germline V gene lookup returns CDR1 DFQATT and CDR2 SNEGSKA (reference sequence). CDR3 sequence: CSARGGSGTGELFF. As DNA, the CDR3 is TGCAGTGCTAGAGGGGGGTCGGGCACCGGGGAGCTGTTTTTT.

CDR3 in amino acids: CSAKDGFGEAFF. In DNA form, the CDR3 reads TGCAGCGCCAAGGACGGCTTTGGTGAAGCTTTCTTT. The V call is TRBV29-1, the J call TRBJ1-1, with D uncertain. V dropped 7 bases and J dropped 7 bases, with 16 bases sitting between them. Germline V gene data show CDR1 as SQVTM and CDR2 as ANQGSEA. The length of the CDR3 is 12 residues.

This clonotype came up many times. The chain uses TRBV19 and TRBJ1-5; unclear D gene. Germline V lookup: CDR1 LNHDA, CDR2 SQIVND (reference sequence). Trimming took 0 bases from V and 6 from J, leaving 15 bases between them. This CDR3 contains 16 residues. For the CDR3, the DNA is TGTGCCAGTAGTATAGATAATATGGGGTTACGTCAGCCCCAGCATTTT. Encoded protein: CASSIDNMGLRQPQHF. Full variable domain (rest looked up from reference TRBV19 and TRBJ1-5): DGGITQSPKYLFRKEGQNVTLSCEQNLNHDAMYWYRQDPGQGLRLIYYSQIVNDFQKGDIAEGYSVSREKKESFPLTVTSAQKNPTAFYLCASSIDNMGLRQPQHFGDGTRLSIL.

This clonotype is labeled medium-sized. This chain links TRBV7-2 with TRBJ2-3; 10 bases line up with TRBD2. The CDR3 length is 15 residues. With 3 bases clipped from V and 1 base from J, the junction kept 1 base outside the gene matches. The V gene's germline CDR1 is SGHTA and CDR2 FQGNSA. The CDR3 spells CASSFTSGGTDTQYF. For the CDR3, the DNA is TGTGCCAGCAGCTTCACTAGCGGGGGCACAGATACGCAGTATTTT.

There are a few counts of this clonotype. The chain recombines TRBV18 with TRBJ1-5; D is uncertain. Germline assignment: CDR1 KGHSH and CDR2 LQKENI. The CDR3 runs 13 residues. Deletions cut 2 bases from V and 7 bases from J, with 9 bases between. Here the CDR3 DNA reads TGTGCCAGCTCACCAGGCAGAGACCAGCCCCAGCATTTT. It is translated as CASSPGRDQPQHF.

There are a few counts of this clonotype. The CDR3 DNA reads TGTGCCAGCAGCTTGGCCTTCAGGGTATCCTACAATGAGCAGTTCTTC. Protein: CASSLAFRVSYNEQFF. This chain links TRBV5-5 with TRBJ2-1; perhaps TRBD1 as D (5 bases). The CDR3 has 16 amino acids. V lost 0 bases to trimming and J lost 1 base, with 11 bases between them. Germline V lookup: CDR1 SGHKS, CDR2 YYEKEE (reference sequence).

This clonotype was counted ten times or more. The rearrangement links TRBV27 to TRBJ1-1; the D gene is possibly TRBD1 (5 bases). Germline-derived CDR1 and CDR2 are MNHEY and SMNVEV (reference sequence). The CDR3 loop spans 15 amino acids. V was cut by 1 base and J by 1 base, with 10 bases left in between. CDR3 sequence reads: CASSLYPGTNTEAFF. DNA for the CDR3: TGTGCCAGCAGTTTATATCCAGGGACGAACACTGAAGCTTTCTTT.

This clonotype has at least ten counts. The CDR3 coding sequence is TGTGCCAGCAGCCGACAGGGGGGCACCGGGGAGCTGTTTTTT. Translated: CASSRQGGTGELFF. This chain connects TRBV6-5 to TRBJ2-2, with 9 bases aligning to TRBD1. The CDR3 length is 14 residues. With 6 bases clipped from V and 4 bases from J, the junction kept 3 bases outside the gene matches. Germline CDR1 reads MNHEY; CDR2 reads SVGAGI.

The chain uses TRBV29-1 and TRBJ2-2, with a possible D match to TRBD1 (6 bases). The V gene lost 4 bases and the J gene lost 2 bases, with 11 bases spanning the gap. This CDR3 region has 14 residues. Germline CDR1 reads SQVTM; CDR2 reads ANQGSEA. The CDR3 coding sequence is TGCAGCGTTGCTACGGGGACAAACACCGGGGAGCTGTTTTTT. It codes for CSVATGTNTGELFF.

The chain joins TRBV6-1 to TRBJ1-1; 7 bases map to TRBD1. Germline CDR1 MNHNS, CDR2 SASEGT. V lost 4 bases, J lost 5 bases, and 13 bases stayed unmatched. This CDR3 has 16 residues. CDR3 protein: CASSVLGRGRGTEAFF. The CDR3 nucleotides are TGTGCCAGCAGTGTCCTAGGCAGGGGGAGAGGGACTGAAGCTTTCTTT.

The CDR3: CASSQDPATSPYNSPLHF. CDR3 sequence (DNA): TGCGCCAGCAGCCAAGATCCGGCCACCAGCCCTTATAATTCACCCCTCCACTTT. The chain carries TRBV4-3 and TRBJ1-6; D ambiguous. The germline V gene encodes CDR1 LGHNA and CDR2 YSLEER. V shed 0 bases and J shed 4 bases, with 16 bases lying between them. The CDR3 is made up of 18 amino acids.

The V gene is TRBV18, the J gene TRBJ1-3; D not resolved. Per the germline V gene, CDR1 is KGHSH and CDR2 is LQKENI. The CDR3 consists of 13 residues. V gave up 8 bases and J gave up 0 bases, with 8 bases separating them. The chain's CDR3 is CASGGSSGNTIYF. Written as DNA, the CDR3 is TGTGCCAGCGGCGGAAGCTCTGGAAACACCATATATTTT.

This clonotype has a count of ten or more. This chain uses TRBV12-3 or TRBV12-4 with TRBJ1-1; possibly TRBD1 for D (5 bases). There are 14 residues in the CDR3. Trimming left V 1 base short and J 5 bases short, with 11 bases between. Written as DNA, the CDR3 is TGTGCCAGCAGTTTAGGGCAGGGAACAACTGAAGCTTTCTTT. This codes for CASSLGQGTTEAFF.

The gene calls are TRBV6-2 or TRBV6-3 and TRBJ2-5; tentatively, D is TRBD2 (6 bases). Germline V lookup: CDR1 MNHEY, CDR2 SVGEGT. The CDR3 is made up of 17 amino acids. With 2 bases removed from V and 5 bases from J, the gap between germline ends came to 21 bases. The CDR3 protein is CASSYPRRGPTGETQYF. Written as DNA, the CDR3 is TGTGCCAGCAGTTACCCCCGGAGGGGCCCTACGGGGGAGACCCAGTACTTC.

This clonotype was counted only a few times. Its ends do not fully match the called genes, so a read error is possible. The V call is TRBV20-1, the J call TRBJ2-7, with 10 bases matching TRBD2. CDR1 and CDR2 from the germline V gene are DFQATT and SNEGSKA (reference sequence). The CDR3 runs 19 residues. The CDR3 region is CSVRRWQRGGQLKSYEQYF. CDR3 nucleotides: TGCAGTGTTAGACGGTGGCAGCGGGGGGGCCAGTTAAAATCCTACGAGCAGTACTTC.